Below, 20 T cell receptor beta chains from the same sample are listed, as sequenced in a study of T cells in Graves' hyperthyroidism and ophthalmopathy (dated by TCRdb to between 2018 and 2021). Library prep was done by multiplex PCR. The reads were generated on an Illumina HiSeq 2000. TCR beta CDR3 regions were amplified from RNA transcripts. The first round of RT-PCR for the TCR CDR3 was performed with the HTBI primer set and the Qiagen OneStep RT-PCR kit. In-frame beta chains were kept once TCRdb had trimmed the public reads at Q25 with fastp and called clones with MiXCR. Identical CDR3 protein sequences are pooled into one entry, listed with their most common genes and DNA. The sample table contains 690,000 or so distinct CDR3 sequences; only one count was recorded for around 20% of them. 16% of the sample belongs to the ten largest clones. Sequenced material: blood. The receptors were gathered from a woman aged 45-65 years with Graves' hyperthyroidism that later progressed to Graves' ophthalmopathy.

This clonotype was recorded many times. The genes are TRBV11-3 and TRBJ2-1; D call uncertain. This CDR3 comprises 13 residues. V lost 2 bases and J lost 6, with 8 bases in between. Germline assignment: CDR1 SGHNT and CDR2 YENEEA. CDR3 sequence (DNA): TGTGCCAGCAGCTTAAACCCTAGCAATGAGCAGTTCTTC. It translates to CASSLNPSNEQFF. The whole variable domain, filled in from reference TRBV11-3 and TRBJ2-1, reads EAGVVQSPRYKIIEKKQPVAFWCNPISGHNTLYWYLQNLGQGPELLIRYENEEAVDDSQLPKDRFSAERLKGVDSTLKIQPAELGDSAVYLCASSLNPSNEQFFGPGTRLTVL.

This chain uses TRBV12-3 or TRBV12-4 with TRBJ1-6, with 7 bases identical to TRBD1. This CDR3 is built from 13 residues. V was clipped by 10 bases and J by 6 bases; unmatched bases: 6. In DNA form, the CDR3 reads TGTGCCACGATGACAGGGATTAATTCACCCCTCCACTTT. It is translated as CATMTGINSPLHF.

In its sample, this clonotype was seen a few times. CDR3 protein: CASSVGLAASGANVLTF. The DNA for the CDR3 is TGCGCCAGCAGCGTGGGACTAGCGGCCTCTGGGGCCAACGTCCTGACTTTC. The chain has TRBV5-1 and TRBJ2-6; TRBD2 matches at 11 bases. Trimming at V came to 4 bases and at J to 0 bases, leaving 3 bases not matched to a gene. Germline CDR1 reads SGHRS; CDR2 reads YFSETQ. The CDR3 is made up of 17 amino acids.

The chain joins TRBV6-2 or TRBV6-3 to TRBJ2-3, with 8 bases that match TRBD2. From germline, CDR1 is MNHEY and CDR2 SVGEGT. This CDR3 is 17 amino acids long. V lost 2 bases and J lost 4; bases outside the gene matches: 11. This CDR3 is CASSYPLAVPQADTQYF. The CDR3 nucleotides are TGTGCCAGCAGTTACCCACTAGCGGTCCCCCAGGCAGATACGCAGTATTTT.

This clonotype was detected ten times or more. This chain connects TRBV20-1 to TRBJ1-1, with TRBD1 matching over 9 bases. Germline V gives CDR1 DFQATT, CDR2 SNEGSKA (reference sequence). The CDR3 is 14 residues long. Trimming removed 5 bases from V and 8 bases from J; junction bases left unmatched: 12. The CDR3 sequence: CSALRDRDIPEAFF. The CDR3 DNA reads as TGCAGTGCTCTTAGGGACAGGGACATCCCCGAAGCTTTCTTT.

The CDR3 DNA follows: TGCGCCAGCAGCCAAGGTCATGCAGGGGTCAATCAGCCCCAGCATTTT. Amino acids: CASSQGHAGVNQPQHF. The V gene is TRBV4-1, the J gene TRBJ1-5, with D perhaps TRBD1 (6 bases). Germline-derived CDR1 and CDR2 are MGHRA and YSYEKL. CDR3 length: 16 residues. Trimming stripped 1 base from V and 3 bases from J, with 13 bases between.

This clonotype has at least ten counts. V usage is TRBV7-6 and J usage is TRBJ2-7, with 9 bases matching TRBD1. This CDR3 is built from 14 residues. Germline V gives CDR1 SGHVS, CDR2 FNYEAQ. The V gene end was trimmed by 4 bases and the J gene end by 2 bases; junction bases not matched to a gene: 3. CDR3 loop: CASSYGQGPYEQYF. For the CDR3, the DNA is TGTGCCAGCAGCTACGGACAGGGGCCCTACGAGCAGTACTTC.

The CDR3 loop is CASSKEPGGGYTGELFF. The CDR3 DNA is TGCGCCAGCAGCAAAGAACCGGGGGGCGGGTACACCGGGGAGCTGTTTTTT. This chain connects TRBV5-1 to TRBJ2-2, with a weak D call TRBD2 (7 bases). Germline V gene lookup returns CDR1 SGHRS and CDR2 YFSETQ. CDR3 length: 17 residues. V was trimmed by 4 bases and J by 3 bases, leaving 19 bases between them.

This clonotype was found a few times. The chain uses TRBV18 and TRBJ2-7; TRBD1 matches 12 bases. Looked up from germline, CDR1 is KGHSH and CDR2 is LQKENI. J lost 5 bases, V lost 3 bases, and 5 bases had no gene match. The CDR3 is 15 amino acids. This CDR3 reads CASSPGQGARDEQYF. The CDR3 nucleotides are TGTGCCAGCTCACCGGGACAGGGGGCGCGGGACGAGCAGTACTTC.

The gene calls are TRBV6-2 or TRBV6-3 and TRBJ2-4; TRBD1 aligns across 8 bases. The CDR3 consists of 15 residues. CDR1 is MNHEY and CDR2 is SVGEGT in the germline V gene. Trimming at V came to 2 bases and at J to 8 bases, leaving 8 bases not matched to a gene. For the CDR3, the DNA is TGTGCCAGCAGTTACAGTCGACAGGGGCGGGACATTCAGTACTTC. Its translation is CASSYSRQGRDIQYF.

The CDR3 here is CASSFDGTDGTQYF. DNA of the CDR3: TGCGCCAGCAGCTTTGACGGGACGGACGGGACCCAGTACTTC. The chain is built from TRBV5-1 and TRBJ2-5; tentatively, D is TRBD1 or TRBD2 (5 bases each). Per the germline V gene, CDR1 is SGHRS and CDR2 is YFSETQ. Between the trimmed V and J ends, which lost 2 bases and 7 bases, there was a span of 15 bases. The CDR3 runs to 14 residues.

This clonotype appeared many times. This chain joins TRBV3-1 and TRBJ2-1; no reliable D call. Germline values: CDR1 LGHDT, CDR2 YNNKEL (reference sequence). CDR3 length equals 13 residues. Deletions cut 0 bases from V and 6 bases from J, with 6 bases between. In DNA, the CDR3 is TGTGCCAGCAGCCAAGATATGGGCAATGAGCAGTTCTTC. Encoded protein: CASSQDMGNEQFF.

This clonotype has at least ten counts. This chain uses TRBV2 with TRBJ2-2; 7 bases agree with TRBD1. CDR1 and CDR2 from the germline V gene are SNHLY and FYNNEI. This CDR3 has 14 amino acids. Trimming cost V 8 bases and J 2 bases; bases outside gene matches: 5. CDR3 DNA: TGTGCCAGCCGAGGGACAGCAAACACCGGGGAGCTGTTTTTT. Protein sequence: CASRGTANTGELFF.

This clonotype came up many times. This rearrangement joins TRBV18 to TRBJ1-2; D remains unclear. The CDR3 runs to 14 residues. Looked up from germline, CDR1 is KGHSH and CDR2 is LQKENI. With 4 bases removed from V and 10 bases from J, the gap between germline ends came to 19 bases. CDR3 nucleotide sequence: TGTGCCAGCTCACACCGAAGGACGGAGATTGACTACACCTTC. This codes for CASSHRRTEIDYTF.

V gene TRBV15 combines with J gene TRBJ1-2; 9 nucleotides line up with TRBD1. Trimming took 0 bases from V and 8 from J; bases not matched to a gene: 7. In germline, CDR1 is LNHNV, CDR2 YYDKDF (reference sequence). The CDR3 sequence is 15 residues long. This CDR3 reads CATSRDRDRVRGYTF. DNA of the CDR3: TGTGCCACCAGCAGAGATCGGGACAGGGTGCGCGGCTACACCTTC. The full variable domain, with the rest looked up from reference TRBV15 and TRBJ1-2, is DAMVIQNPRYQVTQFGKPVTLSCSQTLNHNVMYWYQQKSSQAPKLLFHYYDKDFNNEADTPDNFQSRRPNTSFCFLDIRSPGLGDTAMYLCATSRDRDRVRGYTFGSGTRLTVV.

In its sample, this clonotype was seen a few times. J is TRBJ1-2 and V is TRBV6-1; no firm D call. V was pared by 1 base and J by 3 bases, with 6 bases between. CDR1 MNHNS and CDR2 SASEGT come from the germline V gene. The CDR3 is made up of 13 amino acids. The CDR3 region is CASSEGVHYGYTF. CDR3 in DNA: TGTGCCAGCAGTGAAGGGGTCCACTATGGCTACACCTTC.

This clonotype was observed at least ten times. The chain carries TRBV3-1 and TRBJ1-1; no clear D. The CDR3 is made up of 14 amino acids. Germline-derived CDR1 and CDR2 are LGHDT and YNNKEL (reference sequence). The V end was cut by 0 bases, the J end by 13 bases, with 18 bases between. CDR3 coding DNA: TGTGCCAGCAGCCAAGATCACTGGGATACGCTGGTTTTCTTT. Translated, it gives CASSQDHWDTLVFF.

The chain is built from TRBV7-9 and TRBJ2-1; perhaps TRBD1 as D (6 bases). CDR1 SEHNR and CDR2 FQNEAQ come from the germline V gene (reference sequence). This CDR3 region has 16 residues. Trimming removed 7 bases at V and 4 bases at J, with 20 bases between. Here the CDR3 DNA reads TGTGCCAGCAACTACGCCATCGGGACAATTTACAATGAGCAGTTCTTC. As protein: CASNYAIGTIYNEQFF.

Comment on this clonotype: A much more abundant neighbour one base away suggests this may be a read error. The rearrangement links TRBV20-1 to TRBJ2-7; 10 nucleotides agree with TRBD1. J lost 7 bases, V lost 3 bases, and 12 bases had no gene match. Germline V lookup: CDR1 DFQATT, CDR2 SNEGSKA (reference sequence). The CDR3 is 15 amino acids. CDR3 sequence: CSASDPGQGFYEQYF. In nucleotides, the CDR3 is TGCAGTGCTAGCGACCCGGGACAGGGGTTCTATGAGCAGTACTTC.

This clonotype was seen many times. The chain joins TRBV4-1 to TRBJ1-5; D call uncertain. Germline lookup yields CDR1 MGHRA and CDR2 YSYEKL. Trimming took 0 bases from V and 5 from J, leaving 11 bases between them. This CDR3 has 15 amino acids. The CDR3 loop reads CASSQDGQNDQPQHF. In DNA, the CDR3 is TGCGCCAGCAGCCAAGATGGGCAGAATGATCAGCCCCAGCATTTT.